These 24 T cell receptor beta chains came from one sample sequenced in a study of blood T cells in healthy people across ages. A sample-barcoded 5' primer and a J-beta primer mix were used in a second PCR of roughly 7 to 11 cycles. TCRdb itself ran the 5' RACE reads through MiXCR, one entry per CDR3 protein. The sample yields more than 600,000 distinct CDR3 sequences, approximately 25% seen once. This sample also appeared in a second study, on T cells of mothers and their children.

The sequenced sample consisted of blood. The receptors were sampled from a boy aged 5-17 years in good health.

The CDR3 DNA reads as TGTGCCAGCAGCCACCCAGGTTTCTATGGCTACACCTTC. Translation gives CASSHPGFYGYTF. The chain carries TRBV11-2 and TRBJ1-2; unclear D gene. V shed 5 bases and J shed 4 bases, with 11 bases lying between them. The CDR3 runs to 13 residues. Per the germline V gene, CDR1 is SGHAT and CDR2 is FQNNGV.

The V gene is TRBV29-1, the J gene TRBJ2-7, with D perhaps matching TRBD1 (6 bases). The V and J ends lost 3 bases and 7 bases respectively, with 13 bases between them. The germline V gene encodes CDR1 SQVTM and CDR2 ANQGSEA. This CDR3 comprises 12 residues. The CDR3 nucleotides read TGCAGCGTTGAGGAGACAGGAGAGGAGCAGTACTTC. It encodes CSVEETGEEQYF.

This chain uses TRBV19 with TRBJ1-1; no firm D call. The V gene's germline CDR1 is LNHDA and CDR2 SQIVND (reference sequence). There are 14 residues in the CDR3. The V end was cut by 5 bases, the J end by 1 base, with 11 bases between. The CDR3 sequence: CASSLRPWNTEAFF. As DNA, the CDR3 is TGTGCCAGTAGTTTACGGCCCTGGAACACTGAAGCTTTCTTT. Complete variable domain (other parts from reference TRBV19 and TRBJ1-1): DGGITQSPKYLFRKEGQNVTLSCEQNLNHDAMYWYRQDPGQGLRLIYYSQIVNDFQKGDIAEGYSVSREKKESFPLTVTSAQKNPTAFYLCASSLRPWNTEAFFGQGTRLTVV.

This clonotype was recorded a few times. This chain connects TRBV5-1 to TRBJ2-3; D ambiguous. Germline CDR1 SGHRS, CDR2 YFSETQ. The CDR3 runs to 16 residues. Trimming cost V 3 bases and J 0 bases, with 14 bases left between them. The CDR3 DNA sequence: TGCGCCAGCAGCTCCGAGGCGGCGAGTAGCACAGATACGCAGTATTTT. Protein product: CASSSEAASSTDTQYF.

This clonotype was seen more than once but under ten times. CDR3 nucleotide sequence: TGTGCCAGCAGTTTGGGGCAGGGTGTTTCCGGGGAGCTGTTTTTT. This sequence encodes CASSLGQGVSGELFF. The V gene is TRBV12-3 or TRBV12-4, the J gene TRBJ2-2; D is perhaps TRBD1 (5 bases). This CDR3 spans 15 amino acids. Trimming took off 3 bases at V and 6 bases at J, with 14 bases between the two ends.

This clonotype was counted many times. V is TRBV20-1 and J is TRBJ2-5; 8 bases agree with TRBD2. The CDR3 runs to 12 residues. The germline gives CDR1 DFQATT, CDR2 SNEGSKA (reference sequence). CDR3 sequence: CSARGGGETQYF. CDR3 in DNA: TGCAGCGCTCGGGGGGGCGGAGAGACCCAGTACTTC.

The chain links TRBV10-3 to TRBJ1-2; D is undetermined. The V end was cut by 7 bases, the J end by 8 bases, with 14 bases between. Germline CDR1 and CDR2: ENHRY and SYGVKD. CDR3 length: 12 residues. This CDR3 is CAITQPSGGYTF. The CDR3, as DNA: TGTGCCATCACCCAGCCTTCTGGGGGCTACACCTTC.

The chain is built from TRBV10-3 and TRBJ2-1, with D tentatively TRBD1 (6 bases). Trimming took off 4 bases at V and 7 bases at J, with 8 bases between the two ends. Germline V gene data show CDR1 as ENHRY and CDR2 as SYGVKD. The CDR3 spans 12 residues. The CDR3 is CAISGTANEQFF. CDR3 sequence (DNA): TGTGCCATCAGTGGGACAGCTAATGAGCAGTTCTTC.

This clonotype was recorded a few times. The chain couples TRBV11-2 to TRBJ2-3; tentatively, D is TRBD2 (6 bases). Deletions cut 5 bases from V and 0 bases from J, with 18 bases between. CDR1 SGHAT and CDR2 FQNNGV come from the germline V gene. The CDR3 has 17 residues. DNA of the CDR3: TGTGCCAGCAGCCCTGGCTGGCGGGGCCCAAGCACAGATACGCAGTATTTT. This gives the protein CASSPGWRGPSTDTQYF.

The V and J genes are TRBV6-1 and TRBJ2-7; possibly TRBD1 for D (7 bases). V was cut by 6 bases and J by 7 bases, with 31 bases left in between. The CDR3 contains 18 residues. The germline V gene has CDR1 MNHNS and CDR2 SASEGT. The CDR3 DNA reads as TGTGCCAGCAGCTCCGACCCTCGCAGACAGGGAGGCTTCAGTGAGCAGTACTTC. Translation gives CASSSDPRRQGGFSEQYF.

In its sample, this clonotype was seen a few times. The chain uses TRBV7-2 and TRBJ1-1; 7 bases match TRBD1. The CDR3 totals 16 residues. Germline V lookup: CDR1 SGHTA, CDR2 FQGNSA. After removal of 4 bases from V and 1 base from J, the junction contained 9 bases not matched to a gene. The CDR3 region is CASSSSLGGWNTEAFF. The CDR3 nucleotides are TGTGCCAGCAGCTCATCTTTAGGGGGCTGGAACACTGAAGCTTTCTTT.

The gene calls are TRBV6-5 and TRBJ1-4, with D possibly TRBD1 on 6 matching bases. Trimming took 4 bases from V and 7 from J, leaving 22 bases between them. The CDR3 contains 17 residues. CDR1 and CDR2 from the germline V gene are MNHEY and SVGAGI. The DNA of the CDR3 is TGTGCCAGCAGTTTCCTAAAAACAGGGAGCAGCGGTGAAAAACTGTTTTTT. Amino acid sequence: CASSFLKTGSSGEKLFF.

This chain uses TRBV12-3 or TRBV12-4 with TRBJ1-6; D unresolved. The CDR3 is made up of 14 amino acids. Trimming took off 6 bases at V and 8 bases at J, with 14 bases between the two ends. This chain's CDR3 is CASSLRGLDSPLHF. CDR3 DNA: TGTGCCAGCAGCCTACGAGGACTCGATTCACCCCTCCACTTT.

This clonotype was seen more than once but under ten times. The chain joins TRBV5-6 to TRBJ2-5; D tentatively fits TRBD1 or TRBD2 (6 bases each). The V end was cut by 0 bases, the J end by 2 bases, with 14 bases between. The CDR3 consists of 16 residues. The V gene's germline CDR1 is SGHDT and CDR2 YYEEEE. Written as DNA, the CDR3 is TGTGCCAGCAGCTTGGATGGGGGGCCTGGGCAAGAGACCCAGTACTTC. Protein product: CASSLDGGPGQETQYF.

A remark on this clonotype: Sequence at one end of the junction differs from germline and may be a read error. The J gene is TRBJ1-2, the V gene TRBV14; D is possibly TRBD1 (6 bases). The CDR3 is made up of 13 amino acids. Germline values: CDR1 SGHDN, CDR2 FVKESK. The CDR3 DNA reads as TGTGCCTGCAGCCCGGGACACCGTGATGGCTACACCTTC. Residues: CACSPGHRDGYTF.

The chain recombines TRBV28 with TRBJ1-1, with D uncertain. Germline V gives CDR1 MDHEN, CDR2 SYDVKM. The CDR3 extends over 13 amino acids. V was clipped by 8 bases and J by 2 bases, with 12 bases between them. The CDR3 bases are TGTGCCAGCCACGGGCGGGGAAACACTGAAGCTTTCTTT. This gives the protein CASHGRGNTEAFF.

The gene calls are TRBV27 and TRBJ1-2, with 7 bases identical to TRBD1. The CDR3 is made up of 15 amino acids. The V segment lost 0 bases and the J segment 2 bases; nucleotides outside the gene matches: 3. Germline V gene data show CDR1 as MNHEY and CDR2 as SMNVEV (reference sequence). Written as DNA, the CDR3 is TGTGCCAGCAGTTTATCTACAGGGGCCAACTATGGCTACACCTTC. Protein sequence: CASSLSTGANYGYTF.

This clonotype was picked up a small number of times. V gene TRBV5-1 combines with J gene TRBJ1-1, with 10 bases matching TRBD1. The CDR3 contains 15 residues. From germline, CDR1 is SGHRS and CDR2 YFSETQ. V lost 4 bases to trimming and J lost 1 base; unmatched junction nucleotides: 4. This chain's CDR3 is CASSGGQGKNTEAFF. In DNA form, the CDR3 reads TGCGCCAGCAGCGGGGGACAGGGGAAGAACACTGAAGCTTTCTTT.

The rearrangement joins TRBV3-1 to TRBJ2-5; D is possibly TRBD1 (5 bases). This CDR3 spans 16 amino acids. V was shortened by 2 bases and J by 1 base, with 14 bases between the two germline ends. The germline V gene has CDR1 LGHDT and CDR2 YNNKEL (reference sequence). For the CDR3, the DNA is TGTGCCAGCAGCCAACCCGTAGACAGCATCCAAGAGACCCAGTACTTC. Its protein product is CASSQPVDSIQETQYF.

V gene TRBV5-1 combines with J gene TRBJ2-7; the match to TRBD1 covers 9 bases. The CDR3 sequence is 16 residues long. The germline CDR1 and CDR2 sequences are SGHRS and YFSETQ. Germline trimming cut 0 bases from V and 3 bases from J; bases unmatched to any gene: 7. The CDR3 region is CASSLGWDREFYEQYF. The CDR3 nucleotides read TGCGCCAGCAGCTTGGGTTGGGACAGGGAATTCTACGAGCAGTACTTC.

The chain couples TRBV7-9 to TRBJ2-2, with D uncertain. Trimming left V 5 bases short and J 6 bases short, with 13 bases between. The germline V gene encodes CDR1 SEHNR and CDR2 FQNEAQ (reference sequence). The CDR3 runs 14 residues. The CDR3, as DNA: TGTGCCAGCAGCCCGAAGGGTCTTTCCGGGGAGCTGTTTTTT. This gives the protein CASSPKGLSGELFF.

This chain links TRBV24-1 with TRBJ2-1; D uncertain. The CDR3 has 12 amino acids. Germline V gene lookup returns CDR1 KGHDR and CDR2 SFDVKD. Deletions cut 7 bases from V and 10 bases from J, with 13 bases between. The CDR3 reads CATSENLSEQFF. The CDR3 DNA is TGTGCCACCAGCGAAAATTTATCCGAGCAGTTCTTC.

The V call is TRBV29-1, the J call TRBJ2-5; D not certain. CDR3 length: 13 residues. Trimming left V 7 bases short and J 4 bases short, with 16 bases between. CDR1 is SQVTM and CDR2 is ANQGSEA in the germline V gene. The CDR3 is CSATGLDGETQYF. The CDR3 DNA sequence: TGCAGCGCCACGGGTTTGGACGGAGAGACCCAGTACTTC.

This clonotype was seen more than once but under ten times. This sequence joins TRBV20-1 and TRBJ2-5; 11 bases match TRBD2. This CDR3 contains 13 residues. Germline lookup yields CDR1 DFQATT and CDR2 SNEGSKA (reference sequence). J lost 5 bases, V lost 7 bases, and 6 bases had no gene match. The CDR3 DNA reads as TGCAGTGTGATACTAGCGGGAGTTGAGACCCAGTACTTC. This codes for CSVILAGVETQYF.